Listed below are T cell receptor beta chains from one sample, sequenced in a study of T cells expressing NK-cell markers. TCRdb reanalyzed the 5' RACE reads and collapses them to one entry per CDR3 protein, without DNA. Its clone listing holds almost 450,000 distinct CDR3 sequences. Sequences were obtained from blood T cells: a sorted CD56 or NKG2C T cell subset, CD4+ or CD8+ T cells, or bulk PBMC T cells (not recorded which). The receptors shown here come from a woman between 18 and 70 years old in good health. The CDR3 runs from the conserved cysteine through the conserved F or W.

V gene,J gene,CDR3 protein
TRBV5-6,TRBJ2-4,CASSFPSRAKNIQYF
TRBV29-1,TRBJ2-3,CSAEGSGLDTQYF
TRBV4-1,TRBJ1-4,CASSEGQLSEKLFF
TRBV28,TRBJ2-7,CASSTPSDSSGVYEQYF
TRBV4-1,TRBJ2-1,CASSHWTSLGEQFF
TRBV12-3/TRBV12-4,TRBJ2-3,CASSQMDTQYF
TRBV5-1,TRBJ2-1,CASSRGQRLYNEQFF
TRBV19,TRBJ2-1,CASSIGLAGVYNEQFF
TRBV9,TRBJ2-3,CASSWRGAYTDTQYF
TRBV20-1,TRBJ2-3,CSASTGWGGTDTQYF
TRBV24-1,TRBJ2-1,CATSDKSGRGEQFF
TRBV27,TRBJ2-7,CASTLRTGPYEQYF
TRBV20-1,TRBJ2-2,CSALVATGPRTGELFF
TRBV24-1,TRBJ2-1,CATGDGTIDEQFF
TRBV4-1,TRBJ2-1,CASSQEAGYNEQFF
TRBV11-2,TRBJ2-1,CASSLGPPGQVRSYNEQFF
TRBV5-1,TRBJ1-1,CASSLEGAKNTEAFF
TRBV3-1,TRBJ2-3,CASRLRLAEDTQYF
TRBV19,TRBJ1-1,CASKGRMDRSTEAFF
TRBV11-3,TRBJ2-1,CASSPGVMGEQFF
TRBV29-1,TRBJ1-1,CSVIPGQMNTEAFF